What follows are 4 T cell receptor beta chains derived from one specimen sequenced in a study of human T cells and chemical hapten exposure. TCRdb re-called the RACE reads through MiXCR, storing one row per CDR3 protein. Of about 100,000 distinct CDR3 sequences in the sample, around 10% are singletons; the top ten hold under 4.5%. Time point of the sample: patch test 1, 2 weeks after DPC sensitization. Specified treatment: therapeutic diphenylcyclopropenone sensitization with weekly scalp DPC. The sequencing used whole blood, collected in connection with sensitization to the hapten diphenylcyclopropenone (DPC). All receptors derive from a woman in her 40s with alopecia areata. Some clones in this sample may be carry-over from other donors' samples.

The sample holds many counts of this clonotype. This chain uses TRBV12-3 or TRBV12-4 with TRBJ1-1; D is perhaps TRBD1 (5 bases). The CDR3 sequence is 16 residues long. Trimming removed 6 bases from V and 1 base from J, with 18 bases in between. The CDR3 loop reads CASSPPTGIKNTEAFF. The CDR3 bases are TGTGCCAGCAGCCCTCCAACAGGAATAAAGAACACTGAAGCTTTCTTT.

The chain employs TRBV2 and TRBJ2-1, with 14 bases matching TRBD2. The junction had 2 bases not matched to a gene; V was cut back by 6 bases and J by 4 bases. CDR1 and CDR2 from the germline V gene are SNHLY and FYNNEI. The CDR3 has 15 amino acids. CDR3 DNA sequence: TGTGCCAGCAGGGGGACTAGCGGGGGTTACAATGAGCAGTTCTTC. Encoded protein: CASRGTSGGYNEQFF.

Many counts were recorded for this clonotype. The V call is TRBV28, the J call TRBJ1-6, with TRBD1 identical over 8 bases. This CDR3 is 14 amino acids long. Germline assignment: CDR1 MDHEN and CDR2 SYDVKM. The J segment lost 10 bases and the V segment lost 7 bases, leaving 9 bases of the junction unmatched. CDR3 nucleotide sequence: TGTGCCAGCATCGACGGGACAGGAATATCACCCCTCCACTTT. Its translation is CASIDGTGISPLHF.

At least ten counts were recorded for this clonotype. The V gene is TRBV4-1, the J gene TRBJ2-1; no clear D gene. Germline CDR1 is MGHRA and CDR2 is YSYEKL. The CDR3 is 15 amino acids. Trimming pared 0 bases from V and 7 bases from J, leaving 13 bases between. Here the CDR3 DNA reads TGCGCCAGCAGCCAAGAGTCAGTGGCGAGGAATGAGCAGTTCTTC. Translating gives CASSQESVARNEQFF.